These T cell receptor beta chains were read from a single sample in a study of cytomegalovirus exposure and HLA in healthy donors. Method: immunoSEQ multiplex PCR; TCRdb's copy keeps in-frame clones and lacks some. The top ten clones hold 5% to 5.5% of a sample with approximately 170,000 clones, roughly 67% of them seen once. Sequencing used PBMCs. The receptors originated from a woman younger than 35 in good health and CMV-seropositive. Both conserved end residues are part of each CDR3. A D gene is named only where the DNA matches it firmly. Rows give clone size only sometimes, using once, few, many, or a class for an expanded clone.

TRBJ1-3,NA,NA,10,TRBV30,CAEGENTIYF,TGTGCTGAGGGGGAAAACACCATATATTTT
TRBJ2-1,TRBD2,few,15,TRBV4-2,CASSSIAGGFNEQFF,TGTGCCAGCAGCTCGATAGCGGGGGGGTTTAATGAGCAGTTCTTC
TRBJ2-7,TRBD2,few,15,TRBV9,CASSVGASGGYEQYF,TGTGCCAGCAGCGTAGGCGCTAGCGGGGGCTACGAGCAGTACTTC
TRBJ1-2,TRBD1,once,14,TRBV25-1,CASSESGGNYGYTF,TGTGCCAGCAGTGAATCAGGGGGTAACTATGGCTACACCTTC
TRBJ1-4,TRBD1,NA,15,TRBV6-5,CASSYTRGPNEKLFF,TGTGCCAGCAGTTACACTAGGGGGCCTAATGAAAAACTGTTTTTT
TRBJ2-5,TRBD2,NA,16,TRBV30,CAWSVRAGALQETQYF,TGTGCCTGGAGTGTACGAGCGGGGGCCCTCCAAGAGACCCAGTACTTC
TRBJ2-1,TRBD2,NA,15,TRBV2,CASTPGTSGGPEQFF,TGTGCCAGCACCCCGGGGACTAGCGGGGGACCGGAGCAGTTCTTC
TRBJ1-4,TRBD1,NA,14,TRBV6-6,CASSSQGGGRKLFF,TGTGCCAGCAGTTCACAGGGGGGGGGAAGAAAACTGTTTTTT
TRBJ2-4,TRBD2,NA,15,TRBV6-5,CASSNLAGGKNIQYF,TGTGCCAGCAGTAACTTAGCGGGGGGGAAAAACATTCAGTACTTC
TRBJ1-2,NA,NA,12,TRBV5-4,CASTGFNYGYTF,TGTGCCAGCACAGGATTTAACTATGGCTACACCTTC
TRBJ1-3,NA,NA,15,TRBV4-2,CASSQDRLAGNTIYF,TGTGCCAGCAGCCAAGACAGACTAGCTGGAAACACCATATATTTT
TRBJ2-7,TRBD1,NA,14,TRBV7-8,CASSSGTGGDEQYF,TGTGCCAGCAGCTCCGGGACAGGGGGCGACGAGCAGTACTTC
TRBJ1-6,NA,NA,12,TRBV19,CASSRYSSPLHF,TGTGCCAGTAGCCGCTATAGTTCACCCCTCCACTTT
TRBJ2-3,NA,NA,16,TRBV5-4,CASSPPGSGGTDTQYF,TGTGCCAGCAGCCCCCCCGGGAGTGGGGGCACAGATACGCAGTATTTT
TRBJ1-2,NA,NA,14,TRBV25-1,CASSDMRGSFGYTF,TGTGCCAGCAGTGATATGCGGGGTTCGTTCGGCTACACCTTC
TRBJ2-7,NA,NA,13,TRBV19,CASSSTEGLEQYF,TGTGCCAGTAGTAGTACGGAGGGTCTCGAGCAGTACTTC
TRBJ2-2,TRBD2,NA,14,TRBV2,CASSPSGGPGELFF,TGTGCCAGCAGCCCTAGCGGGGGGCCCGGGGAGCTGTTTTTT
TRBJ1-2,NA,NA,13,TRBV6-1,CASSDRQPYGYTF,TGTGCCAGCAGTGATAGACAGCCCTATGGCTACACCTTC
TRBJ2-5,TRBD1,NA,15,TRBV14,CASSRQGAAQETQYF,TGTGCCAGCAGCCGACAGGGGGCGGCCCAAGAGACCCAGTACTTC
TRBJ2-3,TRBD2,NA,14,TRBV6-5,CASRRGGPGDTQYF,TGTGCCAGCAGGCGGGGGGGCCCGGGAGATACGCAGTATTTT
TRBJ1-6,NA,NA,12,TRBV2,CASSDPYSPLHF,TGTGCCAGCAGTGACCCCTATTCACCCCTCCACTTT
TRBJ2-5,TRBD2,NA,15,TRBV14,CASSGRRGRGETQYF,TGTGCCAGCAGTGGTCGGCGGGGGAGGGGAGAGACCCAGTACTTC
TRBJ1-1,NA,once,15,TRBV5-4,CASSPWGGAGTEAFF,TGTGCCAGCAGCCCATGGGGAGGGGCGGGCACTGAAGCTTTCTTT
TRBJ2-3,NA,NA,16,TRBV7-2,CASSLFAGARTDTQYF,TGTGCCAGCAGCTTATTTGCGGGGGCCCGCACAGATACGCAGTATTTT
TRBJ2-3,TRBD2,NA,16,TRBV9,CASSVEPASGADTQYF,TGTGCCAGCAGCGTAGAGCCGGCTAGCGGGGCAGATACGCAGTATTTT
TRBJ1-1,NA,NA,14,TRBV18,CASSPQGIPTEAFF,TGTGCCAGCTCACCTCAGGGGATCCCCACTGAAGCTTTCTTT
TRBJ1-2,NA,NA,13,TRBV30,CAWSYSFNYGYTF,TGTGCCTGGAGCTACAGCTTTAACTATGGCTACACCTTC
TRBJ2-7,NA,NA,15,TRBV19,CASSPFTETPYEQYF,TGTGCCAGTAGTCCATTCACAGAAACCCCCTACGAGCAGTACTTC
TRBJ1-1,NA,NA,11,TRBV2,CASEMNTEAFF,TGTGCCAGCGAGATGAACACTGAAGCTTTCTTT
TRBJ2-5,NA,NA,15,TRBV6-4,CASSASPGEQETQYF,TGTGCCAGCAGCGCCTCCCCGGGAGAGCAAGAGACCCAGTACTTC
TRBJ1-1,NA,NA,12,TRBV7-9,CASNRANTEAFF,TGTGCCAGCAACAGGGCGAACACTGAAGCTTTCTTT
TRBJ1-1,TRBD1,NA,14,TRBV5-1,CASSPGQVNTEAFF,TGCGCCAGCAGCCCAGGACAGGTGAACACTGAAGCTTTCTTT
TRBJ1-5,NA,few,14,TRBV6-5,CASSYTGDNQPQHF,TGTGCCAGCAGTTATACGGGGGACAATCAGCCCCAGCATTTT
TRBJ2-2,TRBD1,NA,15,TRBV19,CASSSGGAGTGELFF,TGTGCCAGTAGTTCAGGGGGCGCGGGCACCGGGGAGCTGTTTTTT
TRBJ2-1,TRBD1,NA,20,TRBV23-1,CASSQSIKLHRGRYRDEQFF,TGCGCCAGCAGTCAATCGATCAAGCTTCACAGGGGGCGTTATCGTGATGAGCAGTTCTTC
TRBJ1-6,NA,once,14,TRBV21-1,CARTGNLGGSPLHF,TGTGCCAGGACCGGGAACTTGGGTGGTTCACCCCTCCACTTT
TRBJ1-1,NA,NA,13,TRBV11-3,CASSLAPGAEAFF,TGTGCCAGCAGCTTAGCTCCAGGGGCTGAAGCTTTCTTT
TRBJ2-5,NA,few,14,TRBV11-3,CASSPRGEGETQYF,TGTGCCAGCAGCCCCCGGGGAGAAGGGGAGACCCAGTACTTC
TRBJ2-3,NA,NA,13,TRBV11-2,CASSLDRDSVQYF,TGTGCCAGCAGCTTAGATCGGGACTCGGTGCAGTATTTT
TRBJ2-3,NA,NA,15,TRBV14,CASSQDEGWTDTQYF,TGTGCCAGCAGCCAAGACGAGGGTTGGACAGATACGCAGTATTTT
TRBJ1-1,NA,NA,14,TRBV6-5,CASSYQGKNTEAFF,TGTGCCAGCAGTTACCAGGGGAAGAACACTGAAGCTTTCTTT
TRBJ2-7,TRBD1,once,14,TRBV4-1,CASSQDRTGGEQYF,TGCGCCAGCAGCCAAGATCGAACAGGGGGCGAGCAGTACTTC
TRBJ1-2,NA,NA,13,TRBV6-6,CVSSYGGKGGYTF,TGTGTCAGCAGTTACGGTGGAAAGGGGGGCTACACCTTC
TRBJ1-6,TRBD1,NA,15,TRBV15,CATSSDRVLNSPLHF,TGTGCCACCAGCAGCGACAGGGTGCTTAATTCACCCCTCCACTTT
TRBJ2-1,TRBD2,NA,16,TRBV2,CASSATSGGPENEQFF,TGTGCCAGCAGTGCAACTAGCGGGGGGCCAGAAAATGAGCAGTTCTTC
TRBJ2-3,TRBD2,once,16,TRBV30,CAWSPKTSGGTDTQYF,TGTGCCTGGAGCCCCAAAACTAGCGGGGGCACAGATACGCAGTATTTT
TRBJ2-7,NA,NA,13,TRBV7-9,CASAFSGLYEQYF,TGTGCCAGCGCTTTTTCGGGACTCTACGAGCAGTACTTC
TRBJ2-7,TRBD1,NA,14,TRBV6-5,CASSWTGGAYEQYF,TGTGCCAGCAGTTGGACAGGAGGAGCCTACGAGCAGTACTTC
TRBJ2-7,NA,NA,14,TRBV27,CASSPSGHPYEQYF,TGTGCCAGCAGTCCGTCGGGACACCCCTACGAGCAGTACTTC
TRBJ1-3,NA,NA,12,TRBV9,CASSVARGAIYF,TGTGCCAGCAGCGTAGCTCGGGGGGCCATATATTTT
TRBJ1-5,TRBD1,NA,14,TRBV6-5,CASSTGTGDQPQHF,TGTGCCAGCAGTACAGGGACAGGGGACCAGCCCCAGCATTTT
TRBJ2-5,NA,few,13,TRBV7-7,CASSKSRGETQYF,TGTGCTAGCAGCAAGTCTAGGGGGGAGACCCAGTACTTC
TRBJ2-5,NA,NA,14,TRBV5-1,CASSSQGGRETQYF,TGCGCCAGCAGCTCCCAGGGGGGCCGAGAGACCCAGTACTTC
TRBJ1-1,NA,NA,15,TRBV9,CASSVGPGLNTEAFF,TGTGCCAGCAGCGTAGGCCCAGGCCTCAACACCGAAGCTTTCTTT